This TCR beta chain was sequenced for a study of vaccination effects on CD4 cells after COVID-19. Per the germline V gene, CDR1 is SGHTA and CDR2 is FQGTGA. The CDR3 covers 15 residues. Losses at the gene ends were 3 bases for V and 5 bases for J; bases not matched to a gene: 4. The protocol was immunoSEQ multiplex PCR, while the TCRdb copy is restricted to in-frame clones and leaves out a portion. The sample has around 50,000 clones; under 85% are singletons. Study findings and constraints: The post-vaccine spike-reactive clones of convalescents showed a predominance of new vaccine-induced clones.

CD4+ T cell isolation took place after less than 13 days of culture. PCR confirmed that the person was infected with SARS-CoV-2 between March and December 2020. The participants, recipients of two vaccine doses, got either BNT162b2 or mRNA-1273. It was on days 3 and 7 that half the medium was replaced with IL-2 medium. Comment on this clone: Its antigen is unknown.

Sequenced here: CD4+ T cells from PBMCs cultured without peptide, sampled after COVID-19 vaccination. The TCR comes from a human donor who had a prior SARS-CoV-2 infection. This chain uses TRBV7-3 with TRBJ2-1, with 10 bases identical to TRBD2. As DNA, the CDR3 is TGTGCCAGCAGCTTGACTAGCGGGTATAACAATGAGCAGTTCTTC. Translated, it gives CASSLTSGYNNEQFF.